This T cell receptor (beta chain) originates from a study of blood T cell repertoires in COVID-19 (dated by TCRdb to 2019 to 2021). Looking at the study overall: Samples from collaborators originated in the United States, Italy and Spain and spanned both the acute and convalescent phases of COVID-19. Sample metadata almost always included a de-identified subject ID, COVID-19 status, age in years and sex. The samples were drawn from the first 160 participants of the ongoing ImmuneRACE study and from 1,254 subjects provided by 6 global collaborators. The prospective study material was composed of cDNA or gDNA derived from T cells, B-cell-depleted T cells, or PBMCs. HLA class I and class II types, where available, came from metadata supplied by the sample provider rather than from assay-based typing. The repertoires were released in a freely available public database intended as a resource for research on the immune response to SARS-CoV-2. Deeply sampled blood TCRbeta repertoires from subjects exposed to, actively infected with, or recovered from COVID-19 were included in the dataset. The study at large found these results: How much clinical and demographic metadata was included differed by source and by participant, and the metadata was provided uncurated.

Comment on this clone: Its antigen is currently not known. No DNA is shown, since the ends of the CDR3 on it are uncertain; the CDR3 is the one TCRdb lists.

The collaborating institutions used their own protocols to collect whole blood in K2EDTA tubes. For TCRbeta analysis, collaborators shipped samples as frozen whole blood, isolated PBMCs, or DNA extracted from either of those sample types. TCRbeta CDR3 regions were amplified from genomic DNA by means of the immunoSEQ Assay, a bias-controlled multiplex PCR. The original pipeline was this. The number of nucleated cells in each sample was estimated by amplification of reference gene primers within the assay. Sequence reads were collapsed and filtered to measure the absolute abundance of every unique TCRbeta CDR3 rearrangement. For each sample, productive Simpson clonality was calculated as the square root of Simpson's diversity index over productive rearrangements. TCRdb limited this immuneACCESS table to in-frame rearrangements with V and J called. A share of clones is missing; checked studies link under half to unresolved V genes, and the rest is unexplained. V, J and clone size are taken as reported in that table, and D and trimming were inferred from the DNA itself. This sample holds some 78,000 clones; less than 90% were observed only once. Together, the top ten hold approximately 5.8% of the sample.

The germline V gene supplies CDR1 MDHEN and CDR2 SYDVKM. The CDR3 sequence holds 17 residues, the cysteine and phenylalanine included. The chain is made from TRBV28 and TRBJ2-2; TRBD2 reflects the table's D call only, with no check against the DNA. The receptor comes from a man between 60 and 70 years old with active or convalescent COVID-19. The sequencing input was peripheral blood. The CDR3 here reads CASSLEKAGANTGELFF.